This T cell receptor beta chain is drawn from a study of blood T cell repertoires in COVID-19. Looking at the study overall: The United States, Italy and Spain provided the acute and convalescent COVID-19 samples. Nucleic acid was either cDNA or gDNA, and it came from T cells, B-cell-depleted T cells, or PBMCs.

Assignment of participants to cohorts was predicated upon participant-reported clinical history. Under the authors' procedure: Scientists estimated how many nucleated cells there were by amplifying reference gene primers. Here immunoSEQ multiplex PCR was the method, and the copy in TCRdb shows in-frame clones only, minus some. V and J calls and clone size are those listed in that table; D and trimming were worked out from the DNA. The sample records fewer than 200,000 clones, 75% to 90% being singletons. There are a few counts of this clone. The germline gene is not matched at one end of the junction; a read error may be the cause. The V gene's germline CDR1 is SQVTM and CDR2 ANQGSEA. There are 11 residues in the CDR3.

Sequencing used PBMCs or T cells enriched from blood (not recorded which). The chain has TRBV29-1 and TRBJ2-4; 7 nucleotides line up with TRBD1. This clonotype was obtained from a woman in her forties or fifties who had recovered from COVID-19. The CDR3 protein is CSVADRDNRLF. DNA for the CDR3: TGCAGCGTCGCCGACAGGGACAACCGACTGTTC. The variable domain in full, with the rest retrieved from reference TRBV29-1 and TRBJ2-4, is SAVISQKPSRDICQRGTSLTIQCQVDSQVTMMFWYRQQPGQSLTLIATANQGSEATYESGFVIDKFPISRPNLTFSTLTVSNMSPEDSSIYLCSVADRDNRLFGAGTRLSVL.